The source of this TCR beta chain is a study of blood T cell repertoires in COVID-19. TCRdb's copy holds only in-frame clones and misses some; the assay was immunoSEQ multiplex PCR. This sample yields about 160,000 clones, of which around 84% are seen a single time; roughly 8% belongs to the top ten. Individuals aged roughly 18 to 100 years were recruited from fewer than 25 US areas. The study counted Cohort 3 donors as recovered given two negative PCRs, clearance, or symptom resolution. The sample comprised PBMCs or T cells enriched from blood (not recorded which). The source is a woman aged 45-60 years who had recovered from COVID-19.

CDR3 DNA: TGTGCCAGCAGCGTCGGCGGGAGTACGACGAATGAGCAGTTCTTC. Protein product: CASSVGGSTTNEQFF. The chain recombines TRBV9 with TRBJ2-1, with 7 bases that match TRBD2. Germline lookup yields CDR1 SGDLS and CDR2 YYNGEE. J gave up 7 bases and V 2 bases, and 9 bases lay outside the gene matches. The CDR3 covers 15 residues.